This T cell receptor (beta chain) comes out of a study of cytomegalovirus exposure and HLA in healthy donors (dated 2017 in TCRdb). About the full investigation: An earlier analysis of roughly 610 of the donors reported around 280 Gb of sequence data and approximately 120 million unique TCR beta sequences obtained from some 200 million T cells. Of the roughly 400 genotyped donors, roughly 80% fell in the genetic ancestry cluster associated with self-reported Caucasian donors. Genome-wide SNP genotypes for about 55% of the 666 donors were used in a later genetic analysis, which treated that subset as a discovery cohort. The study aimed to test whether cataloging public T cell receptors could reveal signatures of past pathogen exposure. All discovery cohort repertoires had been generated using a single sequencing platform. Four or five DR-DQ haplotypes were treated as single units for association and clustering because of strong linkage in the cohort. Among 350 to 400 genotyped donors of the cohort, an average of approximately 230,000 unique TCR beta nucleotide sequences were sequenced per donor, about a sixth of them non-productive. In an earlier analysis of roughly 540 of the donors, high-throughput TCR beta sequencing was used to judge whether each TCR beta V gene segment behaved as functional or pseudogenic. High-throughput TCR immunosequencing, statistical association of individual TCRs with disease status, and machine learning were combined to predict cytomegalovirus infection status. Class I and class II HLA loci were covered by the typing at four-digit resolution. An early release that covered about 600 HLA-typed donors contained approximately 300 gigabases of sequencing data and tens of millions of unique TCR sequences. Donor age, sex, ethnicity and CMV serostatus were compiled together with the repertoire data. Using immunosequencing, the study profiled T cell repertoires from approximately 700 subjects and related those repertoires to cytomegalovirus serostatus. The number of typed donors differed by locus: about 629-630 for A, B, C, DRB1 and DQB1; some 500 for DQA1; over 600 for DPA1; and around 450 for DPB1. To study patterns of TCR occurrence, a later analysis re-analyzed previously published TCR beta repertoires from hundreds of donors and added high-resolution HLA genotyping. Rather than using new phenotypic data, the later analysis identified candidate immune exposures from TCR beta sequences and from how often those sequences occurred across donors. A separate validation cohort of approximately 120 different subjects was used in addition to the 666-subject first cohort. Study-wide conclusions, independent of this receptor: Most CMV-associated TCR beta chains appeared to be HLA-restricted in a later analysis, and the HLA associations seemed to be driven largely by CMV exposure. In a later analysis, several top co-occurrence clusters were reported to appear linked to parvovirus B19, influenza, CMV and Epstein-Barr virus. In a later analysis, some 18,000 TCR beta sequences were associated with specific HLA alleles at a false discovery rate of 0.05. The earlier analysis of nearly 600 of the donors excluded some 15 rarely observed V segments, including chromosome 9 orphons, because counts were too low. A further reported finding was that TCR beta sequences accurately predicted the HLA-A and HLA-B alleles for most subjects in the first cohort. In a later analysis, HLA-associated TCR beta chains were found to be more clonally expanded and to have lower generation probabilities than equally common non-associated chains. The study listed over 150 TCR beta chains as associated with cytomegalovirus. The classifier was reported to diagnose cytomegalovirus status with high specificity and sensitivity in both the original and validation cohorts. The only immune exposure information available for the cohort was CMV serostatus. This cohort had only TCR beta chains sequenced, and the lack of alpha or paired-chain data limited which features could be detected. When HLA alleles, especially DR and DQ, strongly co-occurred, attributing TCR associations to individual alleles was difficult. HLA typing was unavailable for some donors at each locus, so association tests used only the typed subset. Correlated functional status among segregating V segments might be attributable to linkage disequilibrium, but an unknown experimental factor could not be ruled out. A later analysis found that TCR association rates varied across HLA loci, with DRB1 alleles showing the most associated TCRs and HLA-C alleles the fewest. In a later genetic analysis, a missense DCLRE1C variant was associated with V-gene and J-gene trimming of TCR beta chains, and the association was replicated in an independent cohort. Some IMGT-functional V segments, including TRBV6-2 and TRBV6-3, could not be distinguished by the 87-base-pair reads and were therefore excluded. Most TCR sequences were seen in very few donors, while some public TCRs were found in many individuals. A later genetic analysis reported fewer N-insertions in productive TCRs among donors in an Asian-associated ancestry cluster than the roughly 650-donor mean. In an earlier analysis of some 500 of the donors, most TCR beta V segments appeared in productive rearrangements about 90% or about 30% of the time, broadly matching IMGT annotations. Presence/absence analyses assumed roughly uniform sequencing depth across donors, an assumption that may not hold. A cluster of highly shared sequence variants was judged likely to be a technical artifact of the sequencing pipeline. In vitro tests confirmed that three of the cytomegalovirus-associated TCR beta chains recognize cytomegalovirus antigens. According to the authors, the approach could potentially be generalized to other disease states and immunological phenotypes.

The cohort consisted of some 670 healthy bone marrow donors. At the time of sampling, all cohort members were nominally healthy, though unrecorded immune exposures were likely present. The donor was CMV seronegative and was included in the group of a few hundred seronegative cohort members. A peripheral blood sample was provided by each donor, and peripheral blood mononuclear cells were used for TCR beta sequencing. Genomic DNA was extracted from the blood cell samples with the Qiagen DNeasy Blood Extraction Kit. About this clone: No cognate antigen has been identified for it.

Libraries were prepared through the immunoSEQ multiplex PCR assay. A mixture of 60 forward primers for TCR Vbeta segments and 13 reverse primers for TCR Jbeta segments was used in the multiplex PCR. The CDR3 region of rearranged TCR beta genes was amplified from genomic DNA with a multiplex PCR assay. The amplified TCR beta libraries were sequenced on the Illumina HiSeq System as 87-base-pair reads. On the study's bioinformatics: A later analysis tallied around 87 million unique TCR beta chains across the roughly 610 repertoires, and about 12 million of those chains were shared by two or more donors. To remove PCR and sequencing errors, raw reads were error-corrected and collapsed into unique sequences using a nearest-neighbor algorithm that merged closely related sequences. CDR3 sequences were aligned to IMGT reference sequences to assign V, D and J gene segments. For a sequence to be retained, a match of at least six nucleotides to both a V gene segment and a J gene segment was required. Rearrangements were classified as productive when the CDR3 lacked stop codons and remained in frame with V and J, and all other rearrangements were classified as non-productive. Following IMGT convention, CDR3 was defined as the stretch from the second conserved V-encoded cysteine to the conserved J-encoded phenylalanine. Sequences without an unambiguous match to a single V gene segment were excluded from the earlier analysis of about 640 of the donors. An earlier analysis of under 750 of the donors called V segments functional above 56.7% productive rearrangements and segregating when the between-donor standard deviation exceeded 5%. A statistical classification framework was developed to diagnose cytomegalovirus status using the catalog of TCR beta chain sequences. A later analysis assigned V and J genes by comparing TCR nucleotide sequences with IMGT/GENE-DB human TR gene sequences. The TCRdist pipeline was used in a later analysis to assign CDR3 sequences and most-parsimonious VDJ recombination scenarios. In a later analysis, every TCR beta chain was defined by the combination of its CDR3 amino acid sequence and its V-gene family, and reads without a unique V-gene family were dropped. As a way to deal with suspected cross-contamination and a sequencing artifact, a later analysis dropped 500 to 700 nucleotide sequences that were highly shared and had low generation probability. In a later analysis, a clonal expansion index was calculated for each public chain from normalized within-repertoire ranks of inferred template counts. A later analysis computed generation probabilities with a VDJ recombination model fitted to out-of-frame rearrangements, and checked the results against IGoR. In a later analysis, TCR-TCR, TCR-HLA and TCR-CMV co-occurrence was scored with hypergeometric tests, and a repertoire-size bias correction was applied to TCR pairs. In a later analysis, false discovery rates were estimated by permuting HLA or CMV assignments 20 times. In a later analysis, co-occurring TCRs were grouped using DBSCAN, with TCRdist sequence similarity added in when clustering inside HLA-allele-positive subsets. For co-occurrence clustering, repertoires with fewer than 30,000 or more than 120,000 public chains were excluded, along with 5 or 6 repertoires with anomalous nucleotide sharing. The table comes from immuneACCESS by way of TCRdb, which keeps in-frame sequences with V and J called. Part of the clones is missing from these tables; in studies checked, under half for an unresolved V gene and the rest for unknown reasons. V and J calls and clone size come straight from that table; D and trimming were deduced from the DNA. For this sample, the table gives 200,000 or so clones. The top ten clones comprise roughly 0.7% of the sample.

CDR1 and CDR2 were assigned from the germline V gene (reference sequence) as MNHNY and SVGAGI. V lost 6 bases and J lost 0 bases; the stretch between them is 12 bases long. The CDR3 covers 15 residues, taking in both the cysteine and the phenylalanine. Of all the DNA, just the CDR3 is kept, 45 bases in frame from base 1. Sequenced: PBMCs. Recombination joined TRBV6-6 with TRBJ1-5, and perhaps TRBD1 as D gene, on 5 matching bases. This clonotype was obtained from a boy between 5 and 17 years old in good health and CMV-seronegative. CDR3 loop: CASSFDSISNQPQHF. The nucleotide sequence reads TGTGCCAGCAGCTTCGACAGTATTAGCAATCAGCCCCAGCATTTT.